This is a list of T cell receptor beta chains from one sample in a study of T cell repertoires in cytomegalovirus infection. These receptors are not linked to any known antigen. TCRdb re-called the reads through MiXCR, storing one row per CDR3 protein. Of around 100,000 distinct CDR3 sequences in the sample, under 55% were seen once. Sequencing used CD8+ T cells from cultured PBMCs, obtained from culture after CMV antigen stimulation. These receptors all stem from a human donor in good health (CMV status not recorded). Some clones in this sample may be carry-over from other donors' samples. Each CDR3 is given with its conserved first and last residue. The D gene is left open where the match is weak. Some rows mark clone size as missing; the rest say once, few, many or name a class of expanded clone.

d_gene | abundance | j_gene | v_gene | CDR3nt | CDR3aa
. | . | TRBJ1-6 | TRBV2 | TGTGCCAGTTCCCGGGCCCGCAATTCACCCCTCCACTTT | CASSRARNSPLHF
TRBD1 | . | TRBJ1-2 | TRBV6-5 | TGTGCCAGCAGAGACAGGGGTCATGGCTACACCTTC | CASRDRGHGYTF
. | many | TRBJ2-2 | TRBV7-3 | TGTGCCAGCAGCCGGTGGCTAGACAACACCGGGGAGCTGTTTTTT | CASSRWLDNTGELFF
. | many | TRBJ2-3 | TRBV7-8 | TGTGCCAGCACCCCCATAGGTGGTCGCACAGATACGCAGTATTTT | CASTPIGGRTDTQYF
. | few | TRBJ1-2 | TRBV6-2/TRBV6-3 | TGTGCCAGCAGAGAACGCGACTATGGCTACACCTTC | CASRERDYGYTF
TRBD1 | . | TRBJ2-7 | TRBV5-1 | TGCGCCAGCAGCTTTGACCGGGACAGGGGATCCTACGAGCAGTACTTC | CASSFDRDRGSYEQYF
TRBD1 | . | TRBJ2-7 | TRBV20-1 | TGCAGTGCCAGGACAGGGGGCGTGTACGAGCAGTACTTC | CSARTGGVYEQYF
TRBD1 | . | TRBJ2-3 | TRBV7-4 | TGTGCCAGCAGCTTAGGATGGGACAGGGTGGTCACAGATACGCAGTATTTT | CASSLGWDRVVTDTQYF
. | . | TRBJ1-2 | TRBV7-6 | TGTGCCAGCAGCTTAGCTATGGGGTATGGCTACACCTTC | CASSLAMGYGYTF
. | few | TRBJ2-1 | TRBV12-5 | TGTGCTAGTGGTTTGGAGGCGGATGAGCAGTTCTTC | CASGLEADEQFF
. | few | TRBJ2-7 | TRBV28 | TGTGCCAGCAGAGGTAGCCCGGGACAACTCTCCTACGAGCAGTACTTC | CASRGSPGQLSYEQYF
. | . | TRBJ2-7 | TRBV7-2 | TGTGCCAGCAGCTTTTACAGGGGAGGGTACGAGCAGTACTTC | CASSFYRGGYEQYF
. | . | TRBJ1-2 | TRBV7-9 | TGTGCCAGCAGCTTAGGGGCGGGTAACTATGGCTACACCTTC | CASSLGAGNYGYTF
. | . | TRBJ2-3 | TRBV12-3/TRBV12-4 | TGTGCCAGCAGCATGGACGTAGAGGATACGCAGTATTTT | CASSMDVEDTQYF
. | . | TRBJ1-1 | TRBV28 | TGTGCCAGCAGTTCCCCTGGACCCACTGAAGCTTTCTTT | CASSSPGPTEAFF
TRBD1 | . | TRBJ1-1 | TRBV4-1 | TGCGCCAGCAGCCAACGGACAGGGGTTAACACTGAAGCTTTCTTT | CASSQRTGVNTEAFF
TRBD1 | few | TRBJ1-2 | TRBV27 | TGTGCCAGCAGTTTTTCCGGACAGGGGGTTCGGTATGGCTACACCTTC | CASSFSGQGVRYGYTF
TRBD2 | . | TRBJ2-3 | TRBV6-2/TRBV6-3 | TGTGCCAGCAGTCAACCGGGACTACTAGATACGCAGTATTTT | CASSQPGLLDTQYF
TRBD1 | few | TRBJ1-2 | TRBV7-9 | TGTGCCAGCAGCTTAGAGGGACAGGGCCTAGCTAACTATGGCTACACCTTC | CASSLEGQGLANYGYTF
TRBD1 | . | TRBJ2-7 | TRBV7-8 | TGTGCCAACAGCTTAGAGAGACAGGGATACGAGCAGTACTTC | CANSLERQGYEQYF
TRBD2 | . | TRBJ2-3 | TRBV5-4 | TGTGCCAGCAGCTTTAGCGGGGGTCTCCTGGATACGCAGTATTTT | CASSFSGGLLDTQYF
. | many | TRBJ1-1 | TRBV25-1 | TGTGCCAGCAGTGGATTCCGAGGGACTGAAGCTTTCTTT | CASSGFRGTEAFF
. | many | TRBJ1-6 | TRBV7-2 | TGTGCCAGCAGCCGAGGTACCTATAATTCACCCCTCCACTTT | CASSRGTYNSPLHF
. | . | TRBJ2-7 | TRBV7-3 | TGTGCCAGCAGCCCCGGGACGGATGCCTACGAGCAGTACTTC | CASSPGTDAYEQYF
. | few | TRBJ1-2 | TRBV4-2 | TGTGCCAGCAGCCAAGGTGTAAACTATGGCTACACCTTC | CASSQGVNYGYTF
. | . | TRBJ1-3 | TRBV7-8 | TGTGCCAGCAGCTTATTCAGGGAAGCTGGAAACACCATATATTTT | CASSLFREAGNTIYF
. | . | TRBJ2-5 | TRBV28 | TGTGCCAGCAGTCGCCGCGGGGCCCCCGAAGGGGAGACCCAGTACTTC | CASSRRGAPEGETQYF
. | . | TRBJ2-3 | TRBV10-3 | TGTGCCATCAGGGCACTAGAGGGTACGCAGTATTTT | CAIRALEGTQYF